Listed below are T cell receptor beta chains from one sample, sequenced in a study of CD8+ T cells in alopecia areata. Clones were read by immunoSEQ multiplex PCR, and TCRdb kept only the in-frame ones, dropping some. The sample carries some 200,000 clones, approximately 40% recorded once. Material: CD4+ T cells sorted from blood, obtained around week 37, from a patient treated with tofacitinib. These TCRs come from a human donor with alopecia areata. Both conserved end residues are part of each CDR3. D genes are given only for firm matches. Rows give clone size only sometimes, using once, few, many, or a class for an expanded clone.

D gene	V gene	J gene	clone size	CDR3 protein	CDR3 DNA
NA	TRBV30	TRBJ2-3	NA	CAWSETASTDTQYF	TGTGCCTGGAGTGAGACAGCAAGCACAGATACGCAGTATTTT
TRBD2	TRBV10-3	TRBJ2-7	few	CAISGLGTNSYGQYF	TGTGCCATCAGTGGTTTGGGGACTAACTCCTACGGGCAGTACTTC
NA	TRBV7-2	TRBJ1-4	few	CASSRAADRGEKLFF	TGTGCCAGCAGCCGAGCAGCTGACAGAGGTGAAAAACTGTTTTTT
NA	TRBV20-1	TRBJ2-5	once	CSATGMATQYF	TGCAGTGCTACAGGGATGGCGACCCAGTACTTC
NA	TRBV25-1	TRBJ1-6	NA	CASSVTGPNSPLHF	TGTGCCAGCAGTGTGACGGGACCTAATTCACCCCTCCACTTT
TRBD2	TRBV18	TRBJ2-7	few	CASSPGSGSSYEQYF	TGTGCCAGCTCACCTGGAAGCGGGAGCTCCTACGAGCAGTACTTC
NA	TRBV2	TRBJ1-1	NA	CAGRMVKAEAFF	TGTGCCGGGCGAATGGTAAAGGCTGAAGCTTTCTTT
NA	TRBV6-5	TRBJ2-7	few	CASSQGRPSREQYF	TGTGCCAGCAGTCAGGGACGGCCGTCGCGGGAGCAGTACTTC
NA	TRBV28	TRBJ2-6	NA	CASSGTGSGANVLTF	TGTGCCAGCAGTGGAACAGGCTCTGGGGCCAACGTCCTGACTTTC
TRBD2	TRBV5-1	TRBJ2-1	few	CASSLMISTSGYSYNEQFF	TGCGCCAGCAGCTTGATGATATCGACTAGCGGTTACTCCTACAATGAGCAGTTCTTC
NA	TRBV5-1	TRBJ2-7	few	CASRARAIGYEQYF	TGCGCCAGCCGGGCCCGGGCGATCGGCTACGAGCAGTACTTC
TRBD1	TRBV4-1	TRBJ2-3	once	CASSQQGVPSTDTQYF	TGCGCCAGCAGTCAGCAGGGGGTCCCTAGCACAGATACGCAGTATTTT
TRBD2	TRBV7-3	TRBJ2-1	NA	CASSLGLAGVNEQFF	TGTGCCAGCAGCCTGGGACTAGCGGGGGTAAATGAGCAGTTCTTC
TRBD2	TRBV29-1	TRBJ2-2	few	CSVVPQGGRGPGELFF	TGCAGCGTTGTGCCCCAGGGAGGGAGAGGGCCCGGGGAGCTGTTTTTT
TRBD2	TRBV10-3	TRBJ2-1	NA	CAISETTSGNYNEQFF	TGTGCCATCAGTGAGACTACTAGCGGGAATTACAATGAGCAGTTCTTC
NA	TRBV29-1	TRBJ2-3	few	CSVEAQTDTQYF	TGCAGCGTTGAAGCACAAACAGATACGCAGTATTTT
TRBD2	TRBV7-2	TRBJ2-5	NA	CASSLGTSGRFGETQYF	TGTGCCAGCAGCTTAGGAACTAGCGGGAGGTTCGGAGAGACCCAGTACTTC
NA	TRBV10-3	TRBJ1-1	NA	CAIMKGENTEAFF	TGTGCCATCATGAAGGGGGAGAACACTGAAGCTTTCTTT
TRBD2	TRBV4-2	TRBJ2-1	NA	CASSHGTRFNEQFF	TGTGCCAGCAGCCACGGGACTAGATTCAATGAGCAGTTCTTC
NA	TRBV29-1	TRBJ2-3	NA	CSVERQGFRTQYF	TGCAGCGTTGAGAGGCAGGGGTTCAGGACGCAGTATTTT
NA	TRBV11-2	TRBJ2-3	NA	CASSLELTSWDTQYF	TGTGCCAGCAGCTTAGAATTGACTAGTTGGGATACGCAGTATTTT
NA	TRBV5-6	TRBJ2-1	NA	CASSPGWDRASNEQFF	TGTGCCAGCAGCCCCGGATGGGATCGGGCTAGTAATGAGCAGTTCTTC
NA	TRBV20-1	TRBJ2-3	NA	CSARVTDTQYF	TGCAGTGCTAGAGTTACAGATACGCAGTATTTT
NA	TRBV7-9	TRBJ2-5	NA	CASQNRKVETQYF	TGTGCCAGCCAAAACAGGAAGGTGGAGACCCAGTACTTC
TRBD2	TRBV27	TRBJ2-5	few	CASSPRLAGVKETQYF	TGTGCCAGCAGTCCCCGACTAGCGGGAGTAAAAGAGACCCAGTACTTC
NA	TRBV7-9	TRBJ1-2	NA	CASSSSPEANYGYTF	TGTGCCAGCAGCTCAAGCCCGGAAGCTAACTATGGCTACACCTTC
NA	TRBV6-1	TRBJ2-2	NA	CASSRFRESGGELFF	TGTGCCAGCAGCCGCTTTAGGGAGTCTGGCGGGGAGCTGTTTTTT
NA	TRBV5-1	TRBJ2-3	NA	CASTPDSHGADTQYF	TGCGCCAGCACCCCCGACAGCCACGGCGCAGATACGCAGTATTTT
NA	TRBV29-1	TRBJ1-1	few	CSVDDGAFF	TGCAGCGTCGACGATGGAGCTTTCTTT
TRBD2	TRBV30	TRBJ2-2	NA	CAWSLAGITGELFF	TGTGCCTGGAGCCTAGCGGGAATAACCGGGGAGCTGTTTTTT
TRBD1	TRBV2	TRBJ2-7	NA	CATSGTETYEQYF	TGTGCCACCTCAGGGACAGAGACCTACGAGCAGTACTTC
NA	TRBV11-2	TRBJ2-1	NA	CASSFTTRDNEQFF	TGTGCCAGCAGCTTCACCACCAGGGACAATGAGCAGTTCTTC
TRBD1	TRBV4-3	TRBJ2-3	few	CASSRKIWAGGGTDTQYF	TGCGCCAGCAGCCGAAAGATCTGGGCAGGGGGAGGCACAGATACGCAGTATTTT
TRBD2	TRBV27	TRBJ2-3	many	CASRLLAGGPGDTQYF	TGTGCCAGCAGGCTTCTAGCGGGAGGGCCAGGGGATACGCAGTATTTT
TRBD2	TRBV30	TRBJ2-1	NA	CAWSKLAGGPPHSYNEQFF	TGTGCCTGGAGCAAACTAGCGGGAGGGCCTCCCCACTCCTACAATGAGCAGTTCTTC
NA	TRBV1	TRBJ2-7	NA	CTSSRGLCSGFYEQYF	TGCACCAGCAGCCGAGGGTTATGTAGCGGGTTCTACGAGCAGTACTTC
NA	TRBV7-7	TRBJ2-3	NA	CASSLESRTQYF	TGTGCTAGCAGCTTGGAGTCGCGGACGCAGTATTTT
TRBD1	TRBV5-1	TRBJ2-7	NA	CASSARDRGEQYF	TGCGCCAGCAGCGCCCGGGACAGAGGGGAGCAGTACTTC
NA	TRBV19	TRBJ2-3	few	CASGTTDTQYF	TGTGCCAGTGGCACCACAGATACGCAGTATTTT